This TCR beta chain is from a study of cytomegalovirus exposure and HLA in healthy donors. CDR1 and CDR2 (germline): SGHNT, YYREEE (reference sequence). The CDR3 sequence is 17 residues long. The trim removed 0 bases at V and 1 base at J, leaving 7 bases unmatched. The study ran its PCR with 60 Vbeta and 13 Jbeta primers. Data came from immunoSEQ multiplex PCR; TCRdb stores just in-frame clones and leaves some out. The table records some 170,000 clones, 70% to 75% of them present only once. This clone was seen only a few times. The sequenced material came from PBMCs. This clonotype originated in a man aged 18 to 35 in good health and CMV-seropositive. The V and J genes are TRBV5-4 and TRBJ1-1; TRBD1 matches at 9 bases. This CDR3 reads CASSLVRRTGANTEAFF. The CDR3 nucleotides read TGTGCCAGCAGCTTGGTTAGGCGGACAGGGGCGAACACTGAAGCTTTCTTT.